Shown below are 24 T cell receptor beta chains from a single sample sequenced in a study of blood T cell repertoires in COVID-19. Assay used: immunoSEQ multiplex PCR; TCRdb lists only in-frame clones, some missing. The sample includes roughly 250,000 clones, 80% to 90% of them seen just once. The sequenced sample consisted of peripheral blood. These receptors were collected from a man aged 50-59 years with acute or convalescent COVID-19.

This rearrangement joins TRBV13 to TRBJ2-1; 12 bases line up with TRBD2. The CDR3 has 15 amino acids. Trimming at V came to 2 bases and at J to 8 bases, leaving 4 bases not matched to a gene. The germline gives CDR1 PRHDT, CDR2 FYEKMQ (reference sequence). The CDR3: CASSLSPSGGDEQFF. In nucleotides, the CDR3 is TGTGCCAGCAGCTTAAGTCCTAGCGGGGGGGATGAGCAGTTCTTC.

The V and J genes are TRBV10-1 and TRBJ1-1; 8 bases map to TRBD1. CDR3 length: 13 residues. Germline V gene data show CDR1 as WNHNN and CDR2 as SYGVQD (reference sequence). The trim removed 6 bases at V and 3 bases at J, leaving 3 bases unmatched. The CDR3 coding sequence is TGCGCCAGCAGCTTGGACAGGGACACTGAAGCTTTCTTT. As protein: CASSLDRDTEAFF.

This chain joins TRBV2 and TRBJ2-2, with TRBD1 matching over 9 bases. The CDR3 is 15 residues long. The germline gives CDR1 SNHLY, CDR2 FYNNEI. J was trimmed by 4 bases and V by 1 base; bases with no gene match: 1. The CDR3 spells CASSEDRGLTGELFF. The DNA for the CDR3 is TGTGCCAGCAGTGAAGACAGGGGGCTCACCGGGGAGCTGTTTTTT. The variable domain in full, with the rest retrieved from reference TRBV2 and TRBJ2-2, is EPEVTQTPSHQVTQMGQEVILRCVPISNHLYFYWYRQILGQKVEFLVSFYNNEISEKSEIFDDQFSVERPDGSNFTLKIRSTKLEDSAMYFCASSEDRGLTGELFFGEGSRLTVL.

This clone has only a few counts. This chain connects TRBV6-5 to TRBJ2-7; D unresolved. Germline V CDR1 and CDR2: MNHEY, SVGAGI. V was pared by 2 bases and J by 6 bases, with 17 bases between. CDR3 length equals 15 residues. The CDR3 region is CASSYPTEGGREQYF. The CDR3 bases are TGTGCCAGCAGTTACCCGACGGAAGGCGGCCGCGAGCAGTACTTC.

CDR3 bases: TGTGCCAGCACTGGCAGGGGTGATCAGCCCCAGCATTTT. Its translation: CASTGRGDQPQHF. The rearrangement uses TRBV2 and TRBJ1-5; perhaps TRBD1 as D (6 bases). Looked up from germline, CDR1 is SNHLY and CDR2 is FYNNEI. This CDR3 is 13 amino acids long. Trimming left V 7 bases short and J 5 bases short, with 12 bases between.

The CDR3 here is CASTFGGAGNTIYF. The CDR3 DNA sequence: TGTGCCAGCACCTTCGGGGGGGCTGGAAACACCATATATTTT. This chain uses TRBV5-5 with TRBJ1-3, with a weak D call TRBD1 (5 bases). This CDR3 region has 14 residues. In germline, CDR1 is SGHKS, CDR2 YYEKEE (reference sequence). V lost 6 bases to trimming and J lost 2 bases, with 12 bases between them.

The chain joins TRBV4-2 to TRBJ2-2; TRBD1 aligns across 7 bases. Germline V CDR1 and CDR2: LGHNA, YNFKEQ. Trimming removed 3 bases from V and 2 bases from J; junction bases left unmatched: 3. The CDR3 loop spans 15 amino acids. The CDR3 DNA sequence: TGTGCCAGCAGCCAGGGGACAGTTAACACCGGGGAGCTGTTTTTT. This sequence encodes CASSQGTVNTGELFF.

The chain couples TRBV6-1 to TRBJ2-5; TRBD2 agrees at 10 bases. The J segment lost 5 bases and the V segment lost 2 bases, leaving 8 bases of the junction unmatched. This CDR3 region has 16 residues. CDR1 and CDR2 from the germline V gene are MNHNS and SASEGT. CDR3 bases: TGTGCCAGCAGTGAATTCACTAGCGGGGCTCGGGAGACCCAGTACTTC. Amino acid sequence: CASSEFTSGARETQYF.

V usage is TRBV5-6 and J usage is TRBJ2-1; 9 bases align to TRBD1. J was trimmed by 2 bases and V by 0 bases; bases with no gene match: 3. The CDR3 runs 16 residues. CDR1 is SGHDT, CDR2 YYEEEE, per germline. The CDR3 here is CASSLETGGPYNEQFF. CDR3 nucleotide sequence: TGTGCCAGCAGCTTGGAAACAGGGGGCCCCTACAATGAGCAGTTCTTC.

The rearrangement joins TRBV5-1 to TRBJ2-5; 8 bases are shared with TRBD1. Germline trimming cut 4 bases from V and 4 bases from J; bases unmatched to any gene: 3. Germline V gene sequence: CDR1 SGHRS, CDR2 YFSETQ. This CDR3 comprises 13 residues. The CDR3 nucleotides read TGCGCCAGCAGCAGGACAGGGCCAGAGACCCAGTACTTC. Protein product: CASSRTGPETQYF.

The V and J genes are TRBV9 and TRBJ2-3, with 10 bases fitting TRBD2. In germline, CDR1 is SGDLS, CDR2 YYNGEE. This CDR3 contains 15 residues. The junction had 2 bases not matched to a gene; V was cut back by 0 bases and J by 4 bases. The CDR3 region has the DNA TGTGCCAGCAGCGTAGCCGGGACTAGCGCAGATACGCAGTATTTT. Translated, it gives CASSVAGTSADTQYF. Based on the CDR3 plus reference TRBV9 and TRBJ2-3, the full variable domain is DSGVTQTPKHLITATGQRVTLRCSPRSGDLSVYWYQQSLDQGLQFLIQYYNGEERAKGNILERFSAQQFPDLHSELNLSSLELGDSALYFCASSVAGTSADTQYFGPGTRLTVL.

The chain is built from TRBV19 and TRBJ1-3; D not certain. The CDR3 length is 12 residues. The germline gives CDR1 LNHDA, CDR2 SQIVND (reference sequence). The V end lost 6 bases, the J end lost 0 bases, and 3 bases lay between the germline ends. Here the CDR3 reads CASRYSGNTIYF. In DNA form, the CDR3 reads TGTGCCAGTAGATACTCTGGAAACACCATATATTTT.

V and J are TRBV2 and TRBJ1-6; D remains unclear. The CDR3 has 15 amino acids. The germline V gene has CDR1 SNHLY and CDR2 FYNNEI. Trimming took off 5 bases at V and 7 bases at J, with 15 bases between the two ends. CDR3 bases: TGTGCCAGCAGTAGCCCGACGGGTTCAAATTCACCCCTCCACTTT. Translated: CASSSPTGSNSPLHF.

Comment on this clone: The same CDR3 can be traced to other DNA sequences in this sample. The V gene is TRBV2, the J gene TRBJ1-2; no clear D. This CDR3 is built from 11 residues. Germline CDR1 and CDR2: SNHLY and FYNNEI. Trimming left V 0 bases short and J 8 bases short, with 4 bases between. The CDR3 region has the DNA TGTGCCAGCAGTGAAGCGCTAGGCTACACCTTC. This gives the protein CASSEALGYTF.

CDR3 residues: CASSLVDPGNTIYF. For the CDR3, the DNA is TGTGCCAGCAGCCTAGTAGACCCTGGAAACACCATATATTTT. V gene TRBV5-6 combines with J gene TRBJ1-3; D remains ambiguous. CDR3 length equals 14 residues. CDR1 SGHDT and CDR2 YYEEEE come from the germline V gene. The V and J ends lost 4 bases and 2 bases respectively, with 10 bases between them.

The sample holds one count of this clone. The V and J genes are TRBV7-2 and TRBJ2-3; TRBD2 is a possible D gene (6 bases). V lost 1 base and J lost 5, with 13 bases in between. This CDR3 is 15 amino acids long. Germline V CDR1 and CDR2: SGHTA, FQGNSA. CDR3 residues: CASSLDGGPGDTQYF. The DNA of the CDR3 is TGTGCCAGCAGCTTAGACGGGGGACCGGGAGATACGCAGTATTTT.

J is TRBJ2-3 and V is TRBV6-1, with D possibly being TRBD1 (6 bases). V lost 2 bases to trimming and J lost 5 bases, with 23 bases between them. There are 18 residues in the CDR3. Germline V CDR1 and CDR2: MNHNS, SASEGT. The CDR3 spells CASSERRQVIQGGDTQYF. In nucleotides, the CDR3 is TGTGCCAGCAGTGAAAGAAGGCAAGTTATACAGGGTGGAGATACGCAGTATTTT.

The chain couples TRBV19 to TRBJ1-2; no reliable D call. Trimming left V 2 bases short and J 5 bases short, with 21 bases between. Germline V gene data show CDR1 as LNHDA and CDR2 as SQIVND (reference sequence). The CDR3 runs 17 residues. CDR3 amino acids: CASSITPASTGRYGYTF. For the CDR3, the DNA is TGTGCCAGTAGTATAACCCCCGCCAGCACCGGGAGGTATGGCTACACCTTC.

This chain links TRBV6-5 with TRBJ2-7; no clear D gene. This CDR3 comprises 15 residues. Germline V gene lookup returns CDR1 MNHEY and CDR2 SVGAGI. The V and J ends lost 6 bases and 7 bases respectively, with 22 bases between them. CDR3: CASSLGLPLLREQYF. In DNA, the CDR3 is TGTGCCAGCAGCCTCGGCCTACCCCTACTCAGGGAGCAGTACTTC.

This rearrangement joins TRBV24-1 to TRBJ1-2; 8 bases are a match to TRBD1. There are 14 residues in the CDR3. The V and J ends lost 4 bases and 8 bases, in that order; junction bases with no gene match: 8. The germline gives CDR1 KGHDR, CDR2 SFDVKD. DNA for the CDR3: TGTGCCACCAGTGAGACAGGACAGGGTAAAGGCTACACCTTC. Protein sequence: CATSETGQGKGYTF.

The CDR3 sequence: CASSYGQGGSQPQHF. The CDR3 DNA reads as TGTGCCAGCAGTTACGGGCAGGGCGGGAGTCAGCCCCAGCATTTT. The chain links TRBV6-6 to TRBJ1-5, with a weak D call TRBD1 (5 bases). Germline CDR1 MNHNY, CDR2 SVGAGI (reference sequence). The ends were cut back, 2 bases at V and 6 bases at J, with 14 bases in the middle. This CDR3 comprises 15 residues.

This clone has just a few counts. The chain joins TRBV6-5 to TRBJ2-2, with D perhaps TRBD2 (6 bases). Germline CDR1 reads MNHEY; CDR2 reads SVGAGI. This CDR3 is 15 amino acids long. V lost 6 bases and J 1 base, leaving 12 bases between the germline ends. The CDR3 reads CASRAGTVNTGELFF. The CDR3 DNA follows: TGTGCCAGCAGGGCCGGGACTGTGAACACCGGGGAGCTGTTTTTT.

The V call is TRBV10-3, the J call TRBJ2-7; TRBD2 matches 8 bases. The CDR3 has 15 amino acids. Trimming cost V 6 bases and J 7 bases; bases outside gene matches: 14. The germline CDR1 and CDR2 sequences are ENHRY and SYGVKD. CDR3 coding DNA: TGTGCCATCAGCGGCTCTACCTCGACTAGCGTTGAGCAGTACTTC. This gives the protein CAISGSTSTSVEQYF.

This CDR3 reads CASSTQGAEEKLFF. CDR3 nucleotide sequence: TGCGCCAGCAGTACACAGGGGGCAGAGGAAAAACTGTTTTTT. The genes are TRBV10-2 and TRBJ1-4; 9 bases are a match to TRBD1. The CDR3 loop spans 14 amino acids. The junction had 6 bases not matched to a gene; V was cut back by 5 bases and J by 8 bases. The V gene's germline CDR1 is WSHSY and CDR2 SAAADI.